This TCR beta chain was documented in a study of blood T cell repertoires in COVID-19. The wider study: Acute and convalescent COVID-19 specimens originated in the United States, Italy and Spain. From T cells, B-cell-depleted T cells, or PBMCs came the material, which was cDNA or gDNA.

This CDR3 spans 13 amino acids. Germline V gene data show CDR1 as MNHEY and CDR2 as SMNVEV (reference sequence). V was clipped by 7 bases and J by 1 base, with 10 bases between them. Per the original data handling: Using reference gene primer amplification, nucleated cell counts were estimated. Here immunoSEQ multiplex PCR was the method, and the copy in TCRdb shows in-frame clones only, minus some. The D gene and trimming were derived from the DNA, and the V and J assignments and clone size from that table. The sample includes around 150,000 clones, roughly 80% seen only once; the top ten take around 8.1%.

This TCR was recovered from a man in his fifties or sixties with acute or convalescent COVID-19. The specimen was peripheral blood. The chain uses TRBV27 and TRBJ1-2; D unresolved. In DNA, the CDR3 is TGTGCCAGCAAAGGCACAGATAACTATGGCTACACCTTC. Translation gives CASKGTDNYGYTF.